The T cell receptor beta chain under discussion was sequenced for a study of CD8+CD57+ T cells in acquired aplastic anemia. The CDR3 is made up of 13 amino acids. Germline loops: CDR1 SQVTM, CDR2 ANQGSEA. V lost 8 bases and J 2 bases, leaving 15 bases between the germline ends. TCR beta VDJ combinations and CDR3 sequences were profiled from genomic DNA. MiXCR was run by TCRdb on the reads, yielding one entry per CDR3 protein. This table has about 220,000 distinct CDR3 sequences, roughly 35% appearing once. Sequenced sample: sorted CD4+, CD8+, or CD8+CD57+ T cells (not recorded which) from PBMCs. This receptor was obtained from a human donor in good health, serving as a control. The V gene is TRBV29-1, the J gene TRBJ2-5, with no clear D. CDR3 sequence (DNA): TGCAGCTTTCTCGACGGGCGACAAGAGACCCAGTACTTC. Encoded protein: CSFLDGRQETQYF.